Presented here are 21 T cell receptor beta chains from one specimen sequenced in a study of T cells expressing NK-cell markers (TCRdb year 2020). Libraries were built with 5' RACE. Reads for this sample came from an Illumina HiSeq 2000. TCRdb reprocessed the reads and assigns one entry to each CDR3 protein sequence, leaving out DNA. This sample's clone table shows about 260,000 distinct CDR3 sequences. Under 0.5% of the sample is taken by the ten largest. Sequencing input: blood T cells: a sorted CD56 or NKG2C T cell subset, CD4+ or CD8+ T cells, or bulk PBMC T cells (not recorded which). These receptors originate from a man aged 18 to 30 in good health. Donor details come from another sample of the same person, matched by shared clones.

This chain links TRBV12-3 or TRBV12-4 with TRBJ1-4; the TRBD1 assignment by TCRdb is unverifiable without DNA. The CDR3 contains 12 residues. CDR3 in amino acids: CASSFRGTSLFF.

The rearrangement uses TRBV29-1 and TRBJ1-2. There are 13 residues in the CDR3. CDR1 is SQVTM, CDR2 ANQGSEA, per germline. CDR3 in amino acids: CSVARRGGGGYTF.

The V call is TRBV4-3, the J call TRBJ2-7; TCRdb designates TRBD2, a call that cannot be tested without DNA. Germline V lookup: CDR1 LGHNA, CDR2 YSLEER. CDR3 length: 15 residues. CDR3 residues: CASSPARTSAHEQYF.

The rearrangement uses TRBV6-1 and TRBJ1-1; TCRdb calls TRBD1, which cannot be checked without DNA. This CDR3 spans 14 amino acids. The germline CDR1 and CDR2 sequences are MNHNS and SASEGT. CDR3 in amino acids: CATMSGTPNTEAFF.

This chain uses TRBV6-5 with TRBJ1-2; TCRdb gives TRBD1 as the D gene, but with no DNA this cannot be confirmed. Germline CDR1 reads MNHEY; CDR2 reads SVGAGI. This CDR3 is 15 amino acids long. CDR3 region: CASSYSQGQSGGYTF.

The CDR3 protein is CASSYGLTLANTGELFF. The chain has TRBV5-6 and TRBJ2-2; with no DNA, the TCRdb D assignment of TRBD2 cannot be verified. The CDR3 is 17 amino acids. In germline, CDR1 is SGHDT, CDR2 YYEEEE.

The CDR3 reads CASSLWFRGTLADTQYF. V usage is TRBV7-8 and J usage is TRBJ2-3; no DNA is available, so the TRBD1 call from TCRdb remains unchecked. Germline CDR1 SGHVS, CDR2 FQNEAQ. The CDR3 loop spans 17 amino acids.

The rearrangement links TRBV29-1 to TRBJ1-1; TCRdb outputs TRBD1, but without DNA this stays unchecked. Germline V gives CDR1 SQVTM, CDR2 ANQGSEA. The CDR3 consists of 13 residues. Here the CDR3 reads CSVGGTGGIKAFF.

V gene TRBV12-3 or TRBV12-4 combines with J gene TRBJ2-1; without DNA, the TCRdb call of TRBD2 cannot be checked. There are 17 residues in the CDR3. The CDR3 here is CASSFFPLAGGYNEQFF.

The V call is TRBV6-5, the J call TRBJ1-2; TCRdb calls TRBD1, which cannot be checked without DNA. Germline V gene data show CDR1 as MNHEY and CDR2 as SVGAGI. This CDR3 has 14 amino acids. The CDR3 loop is CASSYSVAAGGYTF.

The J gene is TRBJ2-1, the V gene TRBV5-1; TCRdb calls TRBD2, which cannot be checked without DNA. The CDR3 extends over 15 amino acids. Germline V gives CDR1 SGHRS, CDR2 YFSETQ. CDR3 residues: CASSRTSRDGDEQFF. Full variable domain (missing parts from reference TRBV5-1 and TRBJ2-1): KAGVTQTPRYLIKTRGQQVTLSCSPISGHRSVSWYQQTPGQGLQFLFEYFSETQRNKGNFPGRFSGRQFSNSRSEMNVSTLELGDSALYLCASSRTSRDGDEQFFGPGTRLTVL.

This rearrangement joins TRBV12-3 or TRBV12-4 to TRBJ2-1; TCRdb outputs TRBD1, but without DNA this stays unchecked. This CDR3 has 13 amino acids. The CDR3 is CASSNLEGNEQFF.

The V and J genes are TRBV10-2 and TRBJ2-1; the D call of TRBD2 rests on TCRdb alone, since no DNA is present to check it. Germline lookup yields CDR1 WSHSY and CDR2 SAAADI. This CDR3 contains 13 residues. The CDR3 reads CASSEGFWREQFF.

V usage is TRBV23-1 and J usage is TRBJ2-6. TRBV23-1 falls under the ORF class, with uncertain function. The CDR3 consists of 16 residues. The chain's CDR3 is CAQKDKGFSGANVLTF.

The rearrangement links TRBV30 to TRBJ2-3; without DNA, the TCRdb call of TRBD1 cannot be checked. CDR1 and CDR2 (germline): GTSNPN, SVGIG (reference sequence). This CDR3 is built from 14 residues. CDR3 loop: CAWSRRGSGDTQYF.

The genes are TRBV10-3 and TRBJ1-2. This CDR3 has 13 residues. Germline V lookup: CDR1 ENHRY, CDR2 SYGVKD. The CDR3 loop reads CAISENSGFFYTF.

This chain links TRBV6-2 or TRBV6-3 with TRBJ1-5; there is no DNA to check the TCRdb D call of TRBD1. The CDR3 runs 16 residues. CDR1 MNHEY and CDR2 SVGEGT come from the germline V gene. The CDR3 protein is CASRPTGASSNQPQHF.

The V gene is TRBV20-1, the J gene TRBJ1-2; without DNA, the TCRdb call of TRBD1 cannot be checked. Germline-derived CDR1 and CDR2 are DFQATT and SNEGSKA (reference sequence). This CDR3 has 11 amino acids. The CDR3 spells CSARGGEGYTF.

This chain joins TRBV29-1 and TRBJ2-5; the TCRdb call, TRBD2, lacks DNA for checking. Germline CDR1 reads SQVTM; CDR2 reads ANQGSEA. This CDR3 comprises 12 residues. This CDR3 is CSVRLAGATQYF.

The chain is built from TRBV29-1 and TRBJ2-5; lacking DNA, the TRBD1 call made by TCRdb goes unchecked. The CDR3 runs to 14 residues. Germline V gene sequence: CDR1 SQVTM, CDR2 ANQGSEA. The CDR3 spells CSVDQQGIIETQYF.

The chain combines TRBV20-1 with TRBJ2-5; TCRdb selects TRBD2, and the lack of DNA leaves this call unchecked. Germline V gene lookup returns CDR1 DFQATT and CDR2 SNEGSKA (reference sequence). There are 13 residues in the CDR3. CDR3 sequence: CSAPGGLPETQYF.